A single sample is the source of the 20 T cell receptor beta chains below, sequenced in a study of shared clonotypes between healthy human individuals (dated by TCRdb to about 2020). The library was built by means of the immunoSEQ multiplex PCR assay. TCRdb's version of the immuneACCESS table is confined to in-frame rearrangements and falls short of the full clone set. An unresolved V gene accounts for under half of the shortfall where checked; the remainder is of unknown origin. This sample is represented by 2 million or so clones; less than 95% of them were singletons. 0.9% to 1.3% of the sample belongs to the ten largest clones. For the CD8 naive samples, CD45RO-negative cells were positively selected for CCR7, yielding a CD45RA+CCR7+ population from which TemRA cells were excluded. The sequenced sample consisted of naive CD8+ T cells sorted from blood. The cell subset or site label on this specimen signifies: CD45RA+CCR7+. The receptors were gathered from a man between 18 and 35 years old in good health.

The V call is TRBV30, the J call TRBJ1-1; D unresolved. V lost 5 bases, J lost 0 bases, and 10 bases lay in between. The germline gives CDR1 GTSNPN, CDR2 SVGIG (reference sequence). The CDR3 has 13 amino acids. The CDR3, as DNA: TGTGCCTGGGAAGGACTCATGAACACTGAAGCTTTCTTT. Translating gives CAWEGLMNTEAFF. Based on the CDR3 plus reference TRBV30 and TRBJ1-1, the full variable domain is SQTIHQWPATLVQPVGSPLSLECTVEGTSNPNLYWYRQAAGRGLQLLFYSVGIGQISSEVPQNLSASRPQDRQFILSSKKLLLSDSGFYLCAWEGLMNTEAFFGQGTRLTVV.

The chain has TRBV27 and TRBJ2-7; D might be TRBD1 (5 bases). The CDR3 is 13 amino acids. Deletions cut 5 bases from V and 1 base from J, with 9 bases between. Germline loops: CDR1 MNHEY, CDR2 SMNVEV (reference sequence). CDR3 protein: CASSMTASYEQYF. CDR3 DNA: TGTGCCAGCAGTATGACAGCTTCCTACGAGCAGTACTTC.

This chain uses TRBV9 with TRBJ2-7; TRBD1 might be the D (6 bases). The V and J ends lost 4 bases and 4 bases respectively, with 15 bases between them. Per the germline V gene, CDR1 is SGDLS and CDR2 is YYNGEE. There are 14 residues in the CDR3. The CDR3 region is CASSPEGGEYEQYF. CDR3 nucleotides: TGTGCCAGCAGCCCAGAAGGGGGAGAGTACGAGCAGTACTTC.

On this clone itself: The same CDR3 can be traced to other DNA sequences in this sample. The chain couples TRBV6-1 to TRBJ1-2, with 8 nucleotides matching TRBD1. Germline V lookup: CDR1 MNHNS, CDR2 SASEGT. The junction had 12 bases not matched to a gene; V was cut back by 1 base and J by 8 bases. The CDR3 runs to 16 residues. The CDR3, as DNA: TGTGCCAGCAGTGAAGAACGGAGACAGGGGTTCTTCGGCTACACCTTC. It codes for CASSEERRQGFFGYTF.

The CDR3 bases are TGCGCCAGCAGTGAAGGGACTACCTACAACCCTAGCACAGATACGCAGTATTTT. Translating it yields CASSEGTTYNPSTDTQYF. This rearrangement joins TRBV10-1 to TRBJ2-3; 7 bases are a match to TRBD2. The CDR3 runs to 18 residues. V lost 3 bases, J lost 0 bases, and 12 bases stayed unmatched. Germline V lookup: CDR1 WNHNN, CDR2 SYGVQD (reference sequence).

The chain has TRBV6-4 and TRBJ1-1; no clear D gene. CDR1 is MRHNA, CDR2 SNTAGT, per germline. V lost 3 bases to trimming and J lost 5 bases, with 10 bases between them. The CDR3 consists of 13 residues. The CDR3 is CASSEWAGTEAFF. CDR3 in DNA: TGTGCCAGCAGTGAATGGGCGGGAACTGAAGCTTTCTTT.

This rearrangement joins TRBV29-1 to TRBJ1-4, with unresolved D. Germline assignment: CDR1 SQVTM and CDR2 ANQGSEA. V was trimmed by 3 bases and J by 8 bases, leaving 10 bases between them. The length of the CDR3 is 12 residues. The CDR3 is CSVDGLGEKLFF. The CDR3 coding sequence is TGCAGCGTTGATGGGCTTGGAGAAAAACTGTTTTTT. Drawing the rest from reference TRBV29-1 and TRBJ1-4, the complete variable domain is SAVISQKPSRDICQRGTSLTIQCQVDSQVTMMFWYRQQPGQSLTLIATANQGSEATYESGFVIDKFPISRPNLTFSTLTVSNMSPEDSSIYLCSVDGLGEKLFFGSGTQLSVL.

This chain links TRBV7-9 with TRBJ2-5; TRBD1 might be the D (6 bases). CDR3 length: 15 residues. Germline V gene lookup returns CDR1 SEHNR and CDR2 FQNEAQ (reference sequence). Between the trimmed V and J ends, which lost 1 base and 1 base, there was a span of 10 bases. CDR3 sequence: CASSLEQGLQETQYF. Written as DNA, the CDR3 is TGTGCCAGCAGCTTAGAACAGGGTCTCCAAGAGACCCAGTACTTC.

The chain uses TRBV7-9 and TRBJ1-2, with D perhaps TRBD1 (5 bases). The CDR3 has 15 amino acids. Germline lookup yields CDR1 SEHNR and CDR2 FQNEAQ (reference sequence). The V end lost 1 base, the J end lost 4 bases, and 13 bases lay between the germline ends. CDR3 in DNA: TGTGCCAGCAGCTTAGGGCGGGACTTTGGCTATGGCTACACCTTC. Its protein is CASSLGRDFGYGYTF.

The rearrangement uses TRBV28 and TRBJ2-7; D possibly uses TRBD1 or TRBD2 (5 bases each). V was pared by 3 bases and J by 0 bases, with 12 bases between. The CDR3 length is 15 residues. Germline V gives CDR1 MDHEN, CDR2 SYDVKM. The CDR3 region is CASSFPGTVSYEQYF. The DNA for the CDR3 is TGTGCCAGCAGTTTCCCTGGGACGGTCTCCTACGAGCAGTACTTC.

The rearrangement uses TRBV5-4 and TRBJ1-1; D possibly corresponds to TRBD1 (5 bases). The germline V gene encodes CDR1 SGHNT and CDR2 YYREEE (reference sequence). The CDR3 has 14 residues. The V gene lost 2 bases and the J gene lost 0 bases, with 8 bases spanning the gap. In nucleotides, the CDR3 is TGTGCCAGCAGCTTTTGGGGCTTGAACACTGAAGCTTTCTTT. Protein sequence: CASSFWGLNTEAFF.

CDR3 in DNA: TGCAGCGTTGAAGGGGGGGTAGAAAACGAGCAGTACTTC. This gives the protein CSVEGGVENEQYF. The V and J genes are TRBV29-1 and TRBJ2-7; maybe TRBD2 (6 bases). Per the germline V gene, CDR1 is SQVTM and CDR2 is ANQGSEA. The germline V and J ends were trimmed by 1 base and 5 bases, with 12 bases remaining between them. The CDR3 totals 13 residues.

The rearrangement links TRBV6-5 to TRBJ1-1, with D possibly being TRBD1 (6 bases). V lost 0 bases, J lost 1 base, and 12 bases lay in between. Germline lookup yields CDR1 MNHEY and CDR2 SVGAGI. The CDR3 spans 16 residues. In nucleotides, the CDR3 is TGTGCCAGCAGTTACTCCGGGGGCGAGGGGAACACTGAAGCTTTCTTT. This sequence encodes CASSYSGGEGNTEAFF.

The rearrangement uses TRBV7-9 and TRBJ2-7; 12 nucleotides align to TRBD2. The J segment lost 7 bases and the V segment lost 1 base, leaving 8 bases of the junction unmatched. The length of the CDR3 is 16 residues. Germline assignment: CDR1 SEHNR and CDR2 FQNEAQ (reference sequence). CDR3 in DNA: TGTGCCAGCAGCTTAGTTCTAGCGGGAGGGCCGAGGGAGCAGTACTTC. This sequence encodes CASSLVLAGGPREQYF.

Details on this clone: The sample contains more than one DNA sequence encoding this CDR3. The chain combines TRBV6-5 with TRBJ2-4; perhaps TRBD2 as D (6 bases). The V and J ends lost 0 bases and 8 bases respectively, with 8 bases between them. The germline CDR1 and CDR2 sequences are MNHEY and SVGAGI. The CDR3 runs 13 residues. The CDR3 loop reads CASSYSGGDIQYF. In DNA, the CDR3 is TGTGCCAGCAGTTACTCGGGGGGAGACATTCAGTACTTC.

This chain joins TRBV7-9 and TRBJ2-3; D tentatively fits TRBD1 or TRBD2 (5 bases each). The CDR3 length is 14 residues. V shed 5 bases and J shed 6 bases, with 15 bases lying between them. Germline CDR1 is SEHNR and CDR2 is FQNEAQ (reference sequence). The CDR3 is CASSEGPGEDTQYF. In DNA, the CDR3 is TGTGCCAGCAGCGAGGGACCCGGGGAGGATACGCAGTATTTT. Complete variable domain (other parts from reference TRBV7-9 and TRBJ2-3): DTGVSQNPRHKITKRGQNVTFRCDPISEHNRLYWYRQTLGQGPEFLTYFQNEAQLEKSRLLSDRFSAERPKGSFSTLEIQRTEQGDSAMYLCASSEGPGEDTQYFGPGTRLTVL.

J is TRBJ1-1 and V is TRBV5-1; a possible D gene is TRBD1 (5 bases). This CDR3 region has 16 residues. Germline V lookup: CDR1 SGHRS, CDR2 YFSETQ. V lost 1 base and J 1 base, leaving 14 bases between the germline ends. DNA of the CDR3: TGCGCCAGCAGCTTGAGAGGTGGTGGGGGGAACACTGAAGCTTTCTTT. It translates to CASSLRGGGGNTEAFF.

The genes are TRBV4-3 and TRBJ1-1; possible D gene TRBD1, 5 bases. Germline CDR1 and CDR2: LGHNA and YSLEER. Trimming left V 1 base short and J 1 base short, with 10 bases between. This CDR3 spans 15 amino acids. Here the CDR3 reads CASSQGWGGNTEAFF. In DNA, the CDR3 is TGCGCCAGCAGCCAAGGGTGGGGGGGGAACACTGAAGCTTTCTTT.

The chain is built from TRBV28 and TRBJ1-5; no definite D call. Trimming took off 4 bases at V and 7 bases at J, with 17 bases between the two ends. Germline assignment: CDR1 MDHEN and CDR2 SYDVKM. This CDR3 has 15 amino acids. CDR3 amino acids: CASSWALRGRQPQHF. CDR3 in DNA: TGTGCCAGCAGTTGGGCCCTCCGCGGACGGCAGCCCCAGCATTTT.

This chain connects TRBV4-3 to TRBJ2-7, with no clear D. Germline lookup yields CDR1 LGHNA and CDR2 YSLEER. Deletions cut 0 bases from V and 4 bases from J, with 13 bases between. There are 15 residues in the CDR3. The CDR3 DNA reads as TGCGCCAGCAGCCAAGAGGCCTTAACAGCGTACGAGCAGTACTTC. Amino acids: CASSQEALTAYEQYF.